This T cell receptor (beta chain) was observed in a study of post-analysis software for immune sequencing data. The overall study: Secondary progressive, relapsing-remitting and progressive-relapsing multiple sclerosis were among the included disease courses.

Study-level results: When the samples were clustered directly with F measure, those that had been prepared in the same batch showed strong co-clustering. Patients used four to six TRBV segments, including TRBV5-6, TRBV5-1 and TRBV20-1, more often than controls. Compared with controls, patients showed significantly lower normalized Chao1 diversity.

The CDR3 has 15 amino acids. J gave up 7 bases and V 5 bases, and 13 bases lay outside the gene matches. Germline CDR1 SGHAT, CDR2 FQNNGV. Built from TCR beta cDNA, the libraries had unique molecular identifiers in them. Roughly 500,000 cDNA molecules were obtained per 1 to 10 million input T cells. TCRdb redid the calling of the PCR reads with MiXCR, one entry per CDR3 protein. The table records roughly 620,000 distinct CDR3 sequences, around 44% of them present only once. The table lists this clonotype with a few counts. The antigen remains unidentified. The sample was blood. This rearrangement joins TRBV11-2 to TRBJ1-1; 7 bases line up with TRBD1. This TCR was recovered from a girl under 18 with multiple sclerosis. The CDR3 spells CASSLRGRGLFEAFF. The DNA of the CDR3 is TGTGCCAGCAGCCTGAGGGGCAGGGGGTTATTTGAAGCTTTCTTT.